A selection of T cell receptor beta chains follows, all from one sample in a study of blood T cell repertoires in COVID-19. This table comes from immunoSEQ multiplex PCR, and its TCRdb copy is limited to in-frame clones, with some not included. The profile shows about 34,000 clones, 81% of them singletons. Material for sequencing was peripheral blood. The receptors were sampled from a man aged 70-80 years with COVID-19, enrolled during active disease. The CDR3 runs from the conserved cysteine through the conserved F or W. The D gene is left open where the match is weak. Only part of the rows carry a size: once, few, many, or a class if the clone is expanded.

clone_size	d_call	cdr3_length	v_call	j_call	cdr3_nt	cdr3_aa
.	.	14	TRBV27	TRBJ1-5	TGTGCCAGCAGTCCCGGGGGGCTGAATCAGCCCCAGCATTTT	CASSPGGLNQPQHF
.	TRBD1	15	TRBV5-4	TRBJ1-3	TGTGCCAGCAGCTTGGGACAGGGCGGTGGAAACACCATATATTTT	CASSLGQGGGNTIYF
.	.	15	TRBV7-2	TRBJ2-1	TGTGCCAGCAGCTTAACAGCGGACTCCTACAATGAGCAGTTCTTC	CASSLTADSYNEQFF
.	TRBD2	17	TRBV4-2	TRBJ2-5	TGTGCCAGCAGCCAAGATAGACTAGCGGGAGAGGGGGAGACCCAGTACTTC	CASSQDRLAGEGETQYF
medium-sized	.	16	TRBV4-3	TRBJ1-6	TGCGCCAGCAGTCTTAGACGGGAGGGTTATAATTCACCCCTCCACTTT	CASSLRREGYNSPLHF
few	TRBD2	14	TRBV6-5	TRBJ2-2	TGTGCCAGCACCTGGACTAGCGGGACCGGGGAGCTGTTTTTT	CASTWTSGTGELFF
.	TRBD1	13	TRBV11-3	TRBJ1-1	TGTGCCAGCAGCTTAGGGGGGACAGCTGAAGCTTTCTTT	CASSLGGTAEAFF
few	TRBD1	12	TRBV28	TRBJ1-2	TGTGCCAGCAGAGCACAGGGGGATGGCTACACCTTC	CASRAQGDGYTF
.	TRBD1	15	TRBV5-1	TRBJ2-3	TGCGCCAGCTCAGTCCGGGGACAGGGTCGGGATACGCAGTATTTT	CASSVRGQGRDTQYF
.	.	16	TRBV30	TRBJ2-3	TGTGCCTGGAGAGGGCCAGCGGCCGGAAGGACAGATACGCAGTATTTT	CAWRGPAAGRTDTQYF
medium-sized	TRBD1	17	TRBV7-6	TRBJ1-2	TGTGCCAGCAGCTTAAAGACAGGGGATTTTGTTAGCTATGGCTACACCTTC	CASSLKTGDFVSYGYTF
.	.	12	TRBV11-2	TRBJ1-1	TGTGCCAGCAGCCCCCTGCAGGCTGAAGCTTTCTTT	CASSPLQAEAFF
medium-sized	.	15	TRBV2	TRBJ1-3	TGTGCCAGCAGTCGCCAGGGGTACAGAGGAAACACCATATATTTT	CASSRQGYRGNTIYF
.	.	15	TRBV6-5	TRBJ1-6	TGTGCCAGCAGCCCCCCGGGGAGTAAAAATTCACCCCTCCACTTT	CASSPPGSKNSPLHF
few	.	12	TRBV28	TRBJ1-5	TGTGCCAGCAGTCCACGGGGGGTGCCCCAGCATTTT	CASSPRGVPQHF
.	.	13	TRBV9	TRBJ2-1	TGTGCCAGCAGCGTGGGCAGCCGTAATGAGCAGTTCTTC	CASSVGSRNEQFF
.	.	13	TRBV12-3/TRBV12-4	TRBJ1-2	TGTGCCAGCGGGACCGGGGGGGACTATGGCTACACCTTC	CASGTGGDYGYTF
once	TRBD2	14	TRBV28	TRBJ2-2	TGTGCCAGCAGTTTATTGGGGGGGGTCGGGGAGCTGTTTTTT	CASSLLGGVGELFF
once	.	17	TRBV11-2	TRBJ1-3	TGTGCCAGCAGCGCCCATCCGGGGTTTGGCTCTGGAAACACCATATATTTT	CASSAHPGFGSGNTIYF
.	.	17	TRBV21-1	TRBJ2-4	TGTGCCAGCAGCAAGCAGAGGGAGGGTGAGACCAAAAACATTCAGTACTTC	CASSKQREGETKNIQYF
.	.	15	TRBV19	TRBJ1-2	TGTGCCAGTAGTATAGCGGAGGGAGTAAGCTATGGCTACACCTTC	CASSIAEGVSYGYTF
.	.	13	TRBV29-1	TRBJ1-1	TGCAGCGCCGCGGCGAATCAGGGCACTGAAGCTTTCTTT	CSAAANQGTEAFF
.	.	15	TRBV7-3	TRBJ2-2	TGTGCCAGCAGCATCGGACGGGAACACACCGGGGAGCTGTTTTTT	CASSIGREHTGELFF
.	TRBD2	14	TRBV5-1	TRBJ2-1	TGCGCCAGCAGTCCTGGACTAGCGGCCAATGAGCAGTTCTTC	CASSPGLAANEQFF
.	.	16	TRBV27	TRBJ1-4	TGTGCCAGCAGCCCCGTAGCTTTACCAACTAATGAAAAACTGTTTTTT	CASSPVALPTNEKLFF
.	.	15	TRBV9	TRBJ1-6	TGTGCCAGCAGCGTAGGAGATACCACTAATTCACCCCTCCACTTT	CASSVGDTTNSPLHF
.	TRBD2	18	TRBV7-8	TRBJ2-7	TGTGCCAGCAGGCCGGCTCCGGGACTAGCGGGAAGGCAGGGCGAGCAGTACTTC	CASRPAPGLAGRQGEQYF
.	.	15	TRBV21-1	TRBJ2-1	TGTGCCAGCAGCAAAGACCTAGCGGGAGAGGATGAGCAGTTCTTC	CASSKDLAGEDEQFF
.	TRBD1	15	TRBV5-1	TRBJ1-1	TGCGCCAGCAGCGGGGGGACAGTACTTTACACTGAAGCTTTCTTT	CASSGGTVLYTEAFF
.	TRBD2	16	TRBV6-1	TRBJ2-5	TGTGCCAGCAGTGCCAACCGGGGGGTAGCGGGAGAGACCCAGTACTTC	CASSANRGVAGETQYF
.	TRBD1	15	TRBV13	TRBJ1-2	TGTGCCAGCAGCTCTGGGACAGGGGGCGCGGGTGGCTACACCTTC	CASSSGTGGAGGYTF
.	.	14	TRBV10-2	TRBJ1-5	TGCGCCAGCAGCGGCGCCGGGGGGAATCAGCCCCAGCATTTT	CASSGAGGNQPQHF
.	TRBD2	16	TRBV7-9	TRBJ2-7	TGTGCCAGCAGCTTAGGGACTAGCGGGACCTCCTACGAGCAGTACTTC	CASSLGTSGTSYEQYF
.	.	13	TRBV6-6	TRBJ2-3	TGTGCCAGCAGTTACTCGAAAGCGGACCGGTTGTATTTT	CASSYSKADRLYF
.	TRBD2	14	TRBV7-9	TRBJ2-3	TGTGCCAGCAGCTCGAGCGGGAGTCTAGATACGCAGTATTTT	CASSSSGSLDTQYF
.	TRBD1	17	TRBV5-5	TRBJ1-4	TGTGCCAGCAGCTTGTACAGGCGTGGGACAGGGGATGAAAAACTGTTTTTT	CASSLYRRGTGDEKLFF
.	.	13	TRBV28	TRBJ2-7	TGTGCCAGCAGTTTAGGTGCGTCCTACGAGCAGTACTTC	CASSLGASYEQYF
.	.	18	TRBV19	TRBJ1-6	TGTGCCAGTACCCTTTCCATGGGCCGCGGGGGAAATAATTCACCCCTCCACTTT	CASTLSMGRGGNNSPLHF
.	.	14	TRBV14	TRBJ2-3	TGTGCCAGCAGCCGGGCCAGGGGAGCTTATACGCAGTATTTT	CASSRARGAYTQYF
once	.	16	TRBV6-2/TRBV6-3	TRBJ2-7	TGTGCCAGCAGTTACAGAAGGCGGGACAGCACCTACGAGCAGTACTTC	CASSYRRRDSTYEQYF
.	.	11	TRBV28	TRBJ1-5	TGTGCCAGCAGCACCCTAGAGCCCCAGCATTTT	CASSTLEPQHF
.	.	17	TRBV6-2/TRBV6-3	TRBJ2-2	TGTGCCAGCAGTTACCCGAGAGGGGGAAGCGACACCGGGGAGCTGTTTTTT	CASSYPRGGSDTGELFF
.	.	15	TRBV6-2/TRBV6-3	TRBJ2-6	TGTGCCAGCAGTTATGCTGCACTCGGGGCCAACGTCCTGACTTTC	CASSYAALGANVLTF
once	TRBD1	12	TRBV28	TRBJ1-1	TGTGCTGGGGACAGGGGGCGCGGTGAAGCTTTCTTT	CAGDRGRGEAFF
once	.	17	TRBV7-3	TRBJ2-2	TGTGCCAGCAGCCCTGTGGCAGGAGGGCAAGGCACCGGGGAGCTGTTTTTT	CASSPVAGGQGTGELFF
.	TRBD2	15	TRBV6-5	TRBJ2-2	TGTGCCAGCAGATCTAGCGGGAGACTTTCCGGGGAGCTGTTTTTT	CASRSSGRLSGELFF
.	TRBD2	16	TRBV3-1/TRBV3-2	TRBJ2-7	TGTGCCAGCCGGGGAGGGTTAGCGGGAGGTTGGTACGAGCAGTACTTC	CASRGGLAGGWYEQYF
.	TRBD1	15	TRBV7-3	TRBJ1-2	TGTGCCAGCAGCCCGGGGACAGGGCAATACTATGGCTACACCTTC	CASSPGTGQYYGYTF
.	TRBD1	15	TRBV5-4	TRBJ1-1	TGTGCCAGCAGCCGACAGGGTGGGGGGAACACTGAAGCTTTCTTT	CASSRQGGGNTEAFF
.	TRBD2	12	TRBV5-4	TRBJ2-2	TGTGCCAGCAGGCGGGGGGGCGGGGAGCTGTTTTTT	CASRRGGGELFF
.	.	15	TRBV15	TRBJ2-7	TGTGCCACCAGCAGAGATCGGGGCAGGGGCTACGAGCAGTACTTC	CATSRDRGRGYEQYF
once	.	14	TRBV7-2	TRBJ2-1	TGTGCCAGCAGCGCGGGACTGGCCCGACATGAGCAGTTCTTC	CASSAGLARHEQFF
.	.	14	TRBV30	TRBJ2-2	TGTGCCTGCGGCGGAGGACTGAACACCGGGGAGCTGTTTTTT	CACGGGLNTGELFF
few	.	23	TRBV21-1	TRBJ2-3	TGTGCCAGCAGCAAAGTCGTAGGGACAGGGGGCTCTCATCCCCCTTTTAGCACAGATACGCAGTATTTT	CASSKVVGTGGSHPPFSTDTQYF
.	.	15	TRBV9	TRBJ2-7	TGTGCCAGCAGCGTAGCAACCGGTCCCCCCTACGAGCAGTACTTC	CASSVATGPPYEQYF
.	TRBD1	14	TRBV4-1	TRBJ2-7	TGCGCCAGCAGCCGGGACAGGGGGTTTTCTGAGCAGTACTTC	CASSRDRGFSEQYF
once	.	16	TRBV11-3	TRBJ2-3	TGTGCCAGCAGCTTAGGACGAGACTTCCTCACAGATACGCAGTATTTT	CASSLGRDFLTDTQYF
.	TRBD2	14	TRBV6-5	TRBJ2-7	TGTGCCAGCAGCACTAGCGGGAGGTTATACGAGCAGTACTTC	CASSTSGRLYEQYF
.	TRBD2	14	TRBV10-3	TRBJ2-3	TGTGCCATCAAGCGGGGGAGTGACACAGATACGCAGTATTTT	CAIKRGSDTDTQYF
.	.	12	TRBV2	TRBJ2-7	TGTGCCAGCAGACGCGACTCCTACGAGCAGTACTTC	CASRRDSYEQYF